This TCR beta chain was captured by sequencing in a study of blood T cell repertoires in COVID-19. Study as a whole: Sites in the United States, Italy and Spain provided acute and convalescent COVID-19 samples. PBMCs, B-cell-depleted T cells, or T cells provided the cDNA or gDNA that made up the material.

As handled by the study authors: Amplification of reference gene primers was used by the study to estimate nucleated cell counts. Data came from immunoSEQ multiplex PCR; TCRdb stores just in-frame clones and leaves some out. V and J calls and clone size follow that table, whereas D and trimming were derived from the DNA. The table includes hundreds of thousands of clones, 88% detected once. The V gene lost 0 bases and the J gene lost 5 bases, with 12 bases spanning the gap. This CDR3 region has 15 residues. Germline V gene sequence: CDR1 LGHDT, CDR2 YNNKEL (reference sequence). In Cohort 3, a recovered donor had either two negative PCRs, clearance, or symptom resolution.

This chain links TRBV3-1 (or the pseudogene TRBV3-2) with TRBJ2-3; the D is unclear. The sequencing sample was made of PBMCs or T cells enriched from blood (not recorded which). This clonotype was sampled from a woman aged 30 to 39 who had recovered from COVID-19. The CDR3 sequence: CASSQEVLAQDTQYF. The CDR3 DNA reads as TGTGCCAGCAGCCAAGAAGTGTTAGCTCAAGATACGCAGTATTTT.